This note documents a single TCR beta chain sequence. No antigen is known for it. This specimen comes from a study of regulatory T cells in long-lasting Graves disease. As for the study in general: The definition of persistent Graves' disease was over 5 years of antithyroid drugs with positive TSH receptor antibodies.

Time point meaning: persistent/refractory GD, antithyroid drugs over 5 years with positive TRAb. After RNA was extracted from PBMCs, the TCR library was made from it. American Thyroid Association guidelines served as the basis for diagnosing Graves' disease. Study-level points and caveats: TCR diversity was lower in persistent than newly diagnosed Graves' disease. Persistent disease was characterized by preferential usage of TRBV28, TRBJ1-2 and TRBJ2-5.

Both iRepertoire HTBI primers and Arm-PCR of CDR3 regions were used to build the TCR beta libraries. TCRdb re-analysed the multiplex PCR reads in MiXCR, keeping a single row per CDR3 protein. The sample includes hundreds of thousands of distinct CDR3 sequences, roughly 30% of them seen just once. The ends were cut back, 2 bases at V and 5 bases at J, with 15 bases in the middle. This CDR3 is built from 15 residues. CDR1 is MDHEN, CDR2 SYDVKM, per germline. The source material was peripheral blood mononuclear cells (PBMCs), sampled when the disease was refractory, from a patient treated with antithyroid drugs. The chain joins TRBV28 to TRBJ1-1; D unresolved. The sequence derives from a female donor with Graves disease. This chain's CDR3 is CASSLPASVGTEAFF. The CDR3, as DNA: TGTGCCAGCAGTTTACCAGCCTCGGTGGGAACTGAAGCTTTCTTT. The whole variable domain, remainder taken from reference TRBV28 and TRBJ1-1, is DVKVTQSSRYLVKRTGEKVFLECVQDMDHENMFWYRQDPGLGLRLIYFSYDVKMKEKGDIPEGYSVSREKKERFSLILESASTNQTSMYLCASSLPASVGTEAFFGQGTRLTVV.